This is a list of T cell receptor beta chains from one sample in a study of cytomegalovirus exposure and HLA in healthy donors. Sequencing was performed with immunoSEQ multiplex PCR; in TCRdb, only in-frame clones are kept and a portion is missing. The sample contains 200,000 to 250,000 clones, around 89% of which appear only once. The sample taken for sequencing was PBMCs. These receptor sequences come from a woman aged 18 to 35 in good health and CMV-seronegative. Each CDR3 is given with its conserved first and last residue. A D gene is named only where the DNA matches it firmly. Only part of the rows carry a size: once, few, many, or a class if the clone is expanded.

TRBJ2-1 | - | TRBV2 | few | CASSERGVGGEQFF | TGTGCCAGCAGTGAGAGGGGAGTGGGGGGTGAGCAGTTCTTC
TRBJ2-3 | - | TRBV11-3 | - | CASSRGINTDTQYF | TGTGCCAGCAGCAGGGGTATCAACACAGATACGCAGTATTTT
TRBJ2-1 | TRBD2 | TRBV6-5 | once | CASSVGGLAGGGRFF | TGTGCCAGCAGCGTCGGCGGACTAGCGGGGGGGGGTCGGTTCTTC
TRBJ2-2 | - | TRBV4-1 | - | CASSLNYADTGELFF | TGCGCCAGCAGCCTAAATTATGCGGATACCGGGGAGCTGTTTTTT
TRBJ1-2 | - | TRBV6-5 | - | CASSLLTGTYGYTF | TGTGCCAGCAGTCTCCTGACAGGCACCTATGGCTACACCTTC
TRBJ2-7 | - | TRBV29-1 | - | CSVEVKKQGRIYEQYF | TGCAGCGTTGAAGTTAAGAAACAGGGCCGAATCTACGAGCAGTACTTC
TRBJ2-7 | TRBD1 | TRBV5-6 | - | CASSFGTGGFEQYF | TGTGCCAGCAGCTTCGGAACAGGGGGCTTCGAGCAGTACTTC
TRBJ2-1 | TRBD2 | TRBV7-7 | - | CASSPLAGGFNEQFF | TGTGCCAGCAGCCCACTAGCGGGAGGGTTCAATGAGCAGTTCTTC
TRBJ1-5 | - | TRBV13 | - | CASSLMRGQPQHF | TGTGCCAGCAGCTTAATGAGGGGGCAGCCCCAGCATTTT
TRBJ1-4 | - | TRBV4-3 | - | CASSQDPTGSSLGATNEKLFF | TGCGCCAGCAGCCAAGATCCCACCGGGTCCTCCTTGGGTGCAACTAATGAAAAACTGTTTTTT
TRBJ1-1 | - | TRBV6-5 | - | CASSYSGGAGAEAFF | TGTGCCAGCAGTTACTCGGGGGGGGCGGGGGCTGAAGCTTTCTTT
TRBJ1-1 | TRBD1 | TRBV10-3 | few | CAISDPGQGNTEAFF | TGTGCCATCAGTGACCCGGGACAGGGAAACACTGAAGCTTTCTTT
TRBJ2-3 | - | TRBV10-1 | - | CASSEYGTPAGDTQYF | TGCGCCAGCAGTGAGTATGGGACTCCCGCTGGTGATACGCAGTATTTT
TRBJ2-1 | - | TRBV6-5 | - | CASSYSTGRTNEQFF | TGTGCCAGCAGTTACTCGACAGGTCGAACGAATGAGCAGTTCTTC
TRBJ1-1 | - | TRBV25-1 | few | CASSEFFGGEAFF | TGTGCCAGCAGTGAATTTTTCGGGGGTGAAGCTTTCTTT
TRBJ1-2 | - | TRBV7-2 | once | CASSLDRGARNGYTF | TGTGCCAGCAGCTTGGACCGGGGGGCGAGGAATGGCTACACCTTC
TRBJ2-7 | - | TRBV5-1 | - | CASSLEGGIEQYF | TGCGCCAGCAGCTTGGAAGGCGGCATCGAGCAGTACTTC
TRBJ1-6 | - | TRBV4-3 | - | CASSQEAGGSYNSPLHF | TGCGCCAGCAGCCAAGAAGCCGGGGGCTCCTATAATTCACCCCTCCACTTT
TRBJ2-7 | - | TRBV11-2 | - | CASSLGTSYRQYF | TGTGCCAGCAGCTTAGGGACATCATACCGGCAGTACTTC
TRBJ1-2 | TRBD1 | TRBV6-5 | - | CASRRDRTGGYTF | TGTGCCAGCAGACGGGACAGGACGGGTGGCTACACCTTC
TRBJ1-2 | - | TRBV2 | - | CASSERQNYGYTF | TGTGCCAGCAGTGAGCGACAAAACTATGGCTACACCTTC
TRBJ2-5 | TRBD2 | TRBV9 | - | CASSVGLAGNQETQYF | TGTGCCAGCAGCGTAGGGCTAGCGGGGAACCAAGAGACCCAGTACTTC
TRBJ1-2 | - | TRBV7-9 | - | CASSYTTAGYGYTF | TGTGCCAGCAGTTACACAACCGCAGGGTATGGCTACACCTTC
TRBJ2-2 | TRBD1 | TRBV4-3 | - | CASSQTRMTGWVAGELFF | TGCGCCAGCAGCCAGACGCGAATGACAGGGTGGGTCGCCGGGGAGCTGTTTTTT
TRBJ1-5 | - | TRBV11-2 | once | CASSVTTGGDQPQHF | TGTGCCAGCAGCGTCACTACAGGCGGGGATCAGCCCCAGCATTTT
TRBJ2-5 | TRBD2 | TRBV11-3 | - | CASSLDPGLAGEGIRETQYF | TGTGCCAGCAGCTTAGATCCGGGACTAGCGGGAGAAGGGATCCGAGAGACCCAGTACTTC
TRBJ1-1 | - | TRBV9 | - | CASTPREGGTEAFF | TGTGCCAGCACCCCCCGGGAGGGAGGCACTGAAGCTTTCTTT
TRBJ1-2 | - | TRBV25-1 | - | CASSEWSYGYTF | TGTGCCAGCAGTGAATGGAGCTATGGCTACACCTTC
TRBJ2-1 | TRBD1 | TRBV4-3 | - | CASALFPTGGRREQFF | TGCGCCAGCGCCTTATTCCCGACAGGGGGTCGACGGGAGCAGTTCTTC